These 11 T cell receptor beta chains were all obtained from the same sample, sequenced in a study of blood T cell repertoires in COVID-19. TCRdb keeps only in-frame clones here, not all; method: immunoSEQ multiplex PCR. The repertoire holds over 250,000 clones, roughly 85% seen once, with 9.5% to 12% in the top ten. Material for sequencing was peripheral blood. The source is a woman aged 65 to 85 with acute or convalescent COVID-19.

This chain connects TRBV19 to TRBJ2-7; the D gene is possibly TRBD2 (6 bases). The CDR3 runs 12 residues. Trimming stripped 3 bases from V and 6 bases from J, with 9 bases between. Germline V CDR1 and CDR2: LNHDA, SQIVND (reference sequence). CDR3: CASSIGGREQYF. The CDR3 DNA sequence: TGTGCCAGTAGTATCGGGGGTCGCGAGCAGTACTTC.

V gene TRBV5-4 combines with J gene TRBJ2-5, with TRBD1 matching 8 bases. The junction had 12 bases not matched to a gene; V was cut back by 3 bases and J by 5 bases. This CDR3 has 16 residues. The germline V gene encodes CDR1 SGHNT and CDR2 YYREEE (reference sequence). The CDR3, as DNA: TGTGCCAGCAGCTCGGGTCGGACAGGGCGGATGGAGACCCAGTACTTC. It codes for CASSSGRTGRMETQYF.

The rearrangement links TRBV5-8 to TRBJ1-5; TRBD1 agrees at 9 bases. Unmatched junction bases numbered 9, after V lost 4 bases and J lost 7 bases. This CDR3 region has 15 residues. Germline V gene data show CDR1 as SGHTS and CDR2 as YDEGEE. The CDR3: CASSLGTGLNQPQHF. In DNA, the CDR3 is TGTGCCAGCAGCCTAGGGACAGGGTTAAACCAGCCCCAGCATTTT.

The V call is TRBV7-7, the J call TRBJ2-1, with a tentative D call TRBD2 (7 bases). Germline V gene lookup returns CDR1 SSHAT and CDR2 FNYEAQ (reference sequence). The ends were cut back, 5 bases at V and 5 bases at J, with 16 bases in the middle. The CDR3 has 15 amino acids. The CDR3 region has the DNA TGTGCCAGCAGCCCTAGGGCGGGGGCACACAATGAGCAGTTCTTC. It codes for CASSPRAGAHNEQFF.

This sequence joins TRBV4-1 and TRBJ1-2; possible D gene TRBD1, 6 bases. The V and J ends lost 4 bases and 8 bases respectively, with 17 bases between them. The CDR3 has 14 residues. Per germline, CDR1 MGHRA and CDR2 YSYEKL. This chain's CDR3 is CASSPPGERRGYTF. Written as DNA, the CDR3 is TGCGCCAGCAGCCCTCCAGGGGAGCGGAGGGGCTACACCTTC.

J is TRBJ2-2 and V is TRBV18; the match to TRBD1 covers 10 bases. V dropped 3 bases and J dropped 3; count of bases not matched to a gene: 7. Germline V gene sequence: CDR1 KGHSH, CDR2 LQKENI. The CDR3 extends over 17 amino acids. Here the CDR3 reads CASSPGTGTGDTGELFF. The DNA for the CDR3 is TGTGCCAGCTCACCGGGTACCGGGACAGGGGACACCGGGGAGCTGTTTTTT.

The genes are TRBV23-1 and TRBJ2-5; 7 nucleotides align to TRBD1. TRBV23-1 is reported as an ORF; its role is uncertain. This CDR3 comprises 11 residues. After removal of 11 bases from V and 4 bases from J, the junction contained 4 bases not matched to a gene. This chain's CDR3 is CAHTGVETQYF. CDR3 bases: TGCGCCCACACAGGGGTAGAGACCCAGTACTTC.

The chain recombines TRBV19 with TRBJ1-4; D is ambiguous. Looked up from germline, CDR1 is LNHDA and CDR2 is SQIVND (reference sequence). There are 15 residues in the CDR3. V was cut by 5 bases and J by 2 bases, with 12 bases left in between. CDR3 protein: CASSWATGTNEKLFF. The CDR3 nucleotides are TGTGCCAGTAGTTGGGCCACCGGCACTAATGAAAAACTGTTTTTT.

This chain links TRBV5-1 with TRBJ1-1, with D hard to call. Germline V lookup: CDR1 SGHRS, CDR2 YFSETQ. V dropped 4 bases and J dropped 1 base, with 8 bases sitting between them. The CDR3 extends over 13 amino acids. In nucleotides, the CDR3 is TGCGCCAGCAGCCCCCTGGCGAACACTGAAGCTTTCTTT. Residues: CASSPLANTEAFF.

The V gene is TRBV7-9, the J gene TRBJ1-4; 12 bases are shared with TRBD1. CDR1 SEHNR and CDR2 FQNEAQ come from the germline V gene (reference sequence). Trimming removed 4 bases from V and 9 bases from J; junction bases left unmatched: 3. The CDR3 covers 14 residues. DNA for the CDR3: TGTGCCAGCAGCTCGGGACAGGGGGCGCAAAAACTGTTTTTT. It encodes CASSSGQGAQKLFF.

The gene calls are TRBV5-1 and TRBJ1-2, with a tentative D call TRBD1 (5 bases). The CDR3 loop spans 18 amino acids. V was pared by 3 bases and J by 1 base, with 22 bases between. Germline V gene lookup returns CDR1 SGHRS and CDR2 YFSETQ. CDR3 residues: CASSSLGAPGGVNYGYTF. DNA of the CDR3: TGCGCCAGCAGCTCCCTCGGAGCCCCCGGGGGAGTTAACTATGGCTACACCTTC.